This T cell receptor beta chain was documented in a study of response to subunit inactivated influenza vaccine. On this clonotype itself: Its target is unknown.

Via MiXCR, TCRdb re-called the RT-PCR reads, giving one row per CDR3 protein. The sample includes 610,000 or so distinct CDR3 sequences, around 13% of them seen just once. Findings and limits, study-wide: There was a suggestion from the authors that each seasonal influenza vaccination recruits few new T cells.

There are 14 residues in the CDR3. Germline assignment: CDR1 MGHRA and CDR2 YSYEKL. V lost 4 bases, J lost 8 bases, and 2 bases stayed unmatched. This clonotype was obtained from a man between 50 and 59 years old who received an inactivated influenza vaccine. J is TRBJ1-4 and V is TRBV4-1, with TRBD1 matching 12 bases. Sequences were derived from PBMCs from blood, sampled approximately 13 days after vaccination. The CDR3 loop is CASSPGQGAEKLFF. The CDR3 region has the DNA TGCGCCAGCAGCCCGGGACAGGGGGCGGAAAAACTGTTTTTT.